What follows describes a single T cell receptor (beta chain). The antigen is undetermined. On the basis of clinical symptoms, serum thyroxine and TRAb, thyroid ultrasound and orbital computed tomography, diagnoses were made. The PBMCs had their origin in 10 ml of fresh peripheral blood. The CDR3 spans 16 residues. Germline V gene sequence: CDR1 DFQATT, CDR2 SNEGSKA (reference sequence). V lost 0 bases, J lost 0 bases, and 15 bases lay in between. The sample is drawn from a study of T cells in Graves' hyperthyroidism and ophthalmopathy. General study findings and limits: Blood shared most expanded thyroid clonotypes above 0.001.

Amplified TCR beta CDR3 regions came from RNA transcripts. A set of HTBI primers served as the primers for a first-round RT-PCR of the TCR CDR3. From the multiplex PCR reads, TCRdb called clonotypes with MiXCR, one entry per CDR3 protein. This table has approximately 740,000 distinct CDR3 sequences, around 15% appearing once. The sample consisted of blood. This sequence was found in a woman between 18 and 29 years old with Graves' hyperthyroidism. The chain carries TRBV20-1 and TRBJ2-7; perhaps TRBD1 as D (6 bases). The chain's CDR3 is CSARDYRAESSYEQYF. Here the CDR3 DNA reads TGCAGTGCTAGAGATTACAGGGCCGAGAGCTCCTACGAGCAGTACTTC.